This paragraph covers one TCR beta chain sequence. The antigen remains unidentified. The source of the sample is a study of shared clonotypes between healthy human individuals. General observations from the study: Against clonotypes common to all four donors, non-shared ones had lower generation probabilities.

Each PCR replicate from the sorted subsets contained 200 to 250 ng DNA, which is about 30,000 T cell genomes. Repertoires were generated with immunoSEQ multiplex PCR, while TCRdb's copy carries only in-frame clones and drops some. The sample includes some 2.4 million clones, 93% of them seen just once. Germline V CDR1 and CDR2: ENHRY, SYGVKD. There are 16 residues in the CDR3. With 0 bases removed from V and 4 bases from J, the gap between germline ends came to 15 bases. Specimen: naive CD4+ T cells from PBMCs. The subset denotes: CD45RA+ positively selected. This receptor was obtained from a man aged 18 to 30 in good health. Some clones in this sample may be carry-over from other donors' samples. This chain connects TRBV10-3 to TRBJ1-2; D remains ambiguous. The CDR3 nucleotides read TGTGCCATCAGTGAGTCCCTGTCCCCAGGCTCCTATGGCTACACCTTC. Protein product: CAISESLSPGSYGYTF.